The 11 T cell receptor beta chains given below trace back to one sample, sequenced in a study of T cells in Graves' hyperthyroidism and ophthalmopathy. The TCR beta CDR3 regions underwent amplification using RNA transcripts as the source. Using the HTBI primer set, a first-round RT-PCR was run on the TCR CDR3. TCRdb reprocessed the multiplex PCR reads via MiXCR and lists one record per CDR3 protein. This table holds roughly 290,000 distinct CDR3 sequences, 13% found once. Sequenced input: blood. These receptors originate from a woman aged 30 to 39 with Graves' hyperthyroidism that later progressed to Graves' ophthalmopathy.

The rearrangement links TRBV18 to TRBJ2-6; 7 bases fit TRBD1. The trim removed 3 bases at V and 4 bases at J, leaving 3 bases unmatched. Germline V gives CDR1 KGHSH, CDR2 LQKENI. CDR3 size: 15 residues. CDR3 protein: CASSPTGIGANVLTF. Here the CDR3 DNA reads TGTGCCAGCTCACCGACAGGGATCGGGGCCAACGTCCTGACTTTC.

The table lists this clonotype with a few counts. One base away lies a much larger clone, so this may be a sequencing read error. The gene calls are TRBV29-1 and TRBJ1-1; TRBD1 might be the D (6 bases). The germline V and J ends were trimmed by 5 bases and 3 bases, with 16 bases remaining between them. CDR1 SQVTM and CDR2 ANQGSEA come from the germline V gene. The CDR3 is 14 residues long. The CDR3: CSVPLERGDTEAFF. The CDR3 DNA sequence: TGCAGCGTTCCTTTGGAGAGGGGGGACACTGAAGCTTTCTTT.

This clonotype was seen ten or more times. J is TRBJ2-1 and V is TRBV7-3; no clear D. CDR1 and CDR2 (germline): SGHTA, FQGTGA. The CDR3 spans 13 residues. The ends were cut back, 1 base at V and 5 bases at J, with 6 bases in the middle. CDR3 loop: CASSLNSHNEQFF. As DNA, the CDR3 is TGTGCCAGCAGCTTAAACAGCCACAATGAGCAGTTCTTC.

There are many counts of this clonotype. The chain joins TRBV12-3 or TRBV12-4 to TRBJ1-1; D not resolved. The CDR3 spans 11 residues. Trimming left V 6 bases short and J 11 bases short, with 13 bases between. The CDR3 is CASSLGYSAFF. In DNA form, the CDR3 reads TGTGCCAGCAGCCTGGGTTACTCGGCTTTCTTT.

The sample holds many counts of this clonotype. The V and J genes are TRBV3-1 and TRBJ2-1; 11 bases are a match to TRBD2. CDR1 is LGHDT and CDR2 is YNNKEL in the germline V gene (reference sequence). J was trimmed by 5 bases and V by 4 bases; bases with no gene match: 19. The CDR3 has 20 amino acids. For the CDR3, the DNA is TGTGCCAGCAGCCTGATGTGGGGGATGGGGAAACTAGCGGGAGACAATGAGCAGTTCTTC. Encoded protein: CASSLMWGMGKLAGDNEQFF.

This clonotype has a handful of counts. The J gene is TRBJ2-1, the V gene TRBV4-1; D might be TRBD2 (6 bases). V was cut by 2 bases and J by 8 bases, with 19 bases left in between. The CDR3 contains 16 residues. Germline V gene sequence: CDR1 MGHRA, CDR2 YSYEKL. Written as DNA, the CDR3 is TGCGCCAGCAGCCAATTATCCGGGAGCGTAGGGGATGAGCAGTTCTTC. Translation: CASSQLSGSVGDEQFF.

This clonotype was found once. The V gene is TRBV4-3, the J gene TRBJ2-7; D could derive from TRBD1 or TRBD2 (5 bases each). V gave up 8 bases and J gave up 4 bases, with 18 bases separating them. The CDR3 extends over 14 amino acids. The V gene's germline CDR1 is LGHNA and CDR2 YSLEER. CDR3 coding DNA: TGCGCCAGCGGCAAACAGGTGGGGGTTTACGAGCAGTACTTC. This sequence encodes CASGKQVGVYEQYF.

The sample holds a few counts of this clonotype. This chain uses TRBV20-1 with TRBJ1-1; D is uncertain. The V gene lost 3 bases and the J gene lost 3 bases, with 17 bases spanning the gap. The length of the CDR3 is 15 residues. In germline, CDR1 is DFQATT, CDR2 SNEGSKA (reference sequence). The CDR3 protein is CSASMEREEDTEAFF. The CDR3 bases are TGCAGTGCTAGCATGGAGAGGGAAGAGGACACTGAAGCTTTCTTT.

This chain connects TRBV6-1 to TRBJ1-3, with D possibly being TRBD1 (6 bases). Trimming left V 6 bases short and J 0 bases short, with 18 bases between. The CDR3 runs to 17 residues. CDR1 MNHNS and CDR2 SASEGT come from the germline V gene. This CDR3 is CASRETQGLVSGNTIYF. Here the CDR3 DNA reads TGTGCCAGCAGGGAGACACAGGGCCTTGTCTCTGGAAACACCATATATTTT.

This clonotype occurred many times. The chain joins TRBV19 to TRBJ1-1; D is undetermined. The CDR3 has 14 residues. Trimming took off 3 bases at V and 0 bases at J, with 8 bases between the two ends. Germline V gives CDR1 LNHDA, CDR2 SQIVND (reference sequence). The DNA for the CDR3 is TGTGCCAGTAGTATGTACCGTATGAACACTGAAGCTTTCTTT. It encodes CASSMYRMNTEAFF. The full variable domain, its missing parts supplied by reference TRBV19 and TRBJ1-1, is DGGITQSPKYLFRKEGQNVTLSCEQNLNHDAMYWYRQDPGQGLRLIYYSQIVNDFQKGDIAEGYSVSREKKESFPLTVTSAQKNPTAFYLCASSMYRMNTEAFFGQGTRLTVV.

Concerning this clonotype: It may be a read error: a sequence one base away is much more abundant. J is TRBJ1-6 and V is TRBV11-2; a possible D gene is TRBD1 (5 bases). Germline CDR1 SGHAT, CDR2 FQNNGV. The CDR3 contains 17 residues. CDR3: CAGSRDGTTKRNSPLHF. Written as DNA, the CDR3 is TGTGCCGGCAGCCGAGATGGGACCACCAAGCGGAATTCACCCCTCCACTTT.